The present entry profiles one TCR beta chain with its context. The source of the sample is a study of T cell responses to AZD1222 COVID-19 vaccine. There are 15 residues in the CDR3. The trim removed 5 bases at V and 4 bases at J, leaving 4 bases unmatched. The germline gives CDR1 KGHSH, CDR2 LQKENI. Here immunoSEQ multiplex PCR was the method, and the copy in TCRdb shows in-frame clones only, minus some. Found here are 89,000 or so clones, approximately 90% of them singletons; the top ten hold about 29%. This TCR derives from an adult who received the AZD1222 COVID-19 vaccine. This sample comprised peripheral blood, obtained 28 days after the second AZD1222 dose. J is TRBJ1-5 and V is TRBV18; TRBD1 aligns across 11 bases. The CDR3 DNA follows: TGTGCCAGCTCATCCGGGACAGGGGGAAATCAGCCCCAGCATTTT. Its protein product is CASSSGTGGNQPQHF.